This TCR beta chain was documented in a study of blood T cell repertoires in COVID-19. Across the whole study: Researchers got acute and convalescent COVID-19 samples from the United States, Italy and Spain. T cells, B-cell-depleted T cells, or PBMCs supplied cDNA or gDNA.

This CDR3 comprises 17 residues. With 4 bases clipped from V and 1 base from J, the junction kept 11 bases outside the gene matches. Germline V gene lookup returns CDR1 LGHDT and CDR2 YNNKEL (reference sequence). As processed by the authors: Amplified reference gene primers provided the basis for estimating nucleated cell counts. The protocol was immunoSEQ multiplex PCR, while the TCRdb copy is restricted to in-frame clones and leaves out a portion. The V and J calls and clone size are taken from that table; D and trimming were inferred from the DNA. The top ten hold 6% to 9% of the sample, which has around 250,000 clones, more than 75% seen once.

The chain has TRBV3-1 (or the pseudogene TRBV3-2) and TRBJ2-3; the match to TRBD2 covers 7 bases. Sample: peripheral blood. The receptor was derived from a woman in her sixties or seventies with active or convalescent COVID-19. The CDR3 sequence is CASSLRDYLSRTDTQYF. The CDR3 DNA sequence: TGTGCCAGCAGCCTACGGGACTACCTTTCGCGCACAGATACGCAGTATTTT.